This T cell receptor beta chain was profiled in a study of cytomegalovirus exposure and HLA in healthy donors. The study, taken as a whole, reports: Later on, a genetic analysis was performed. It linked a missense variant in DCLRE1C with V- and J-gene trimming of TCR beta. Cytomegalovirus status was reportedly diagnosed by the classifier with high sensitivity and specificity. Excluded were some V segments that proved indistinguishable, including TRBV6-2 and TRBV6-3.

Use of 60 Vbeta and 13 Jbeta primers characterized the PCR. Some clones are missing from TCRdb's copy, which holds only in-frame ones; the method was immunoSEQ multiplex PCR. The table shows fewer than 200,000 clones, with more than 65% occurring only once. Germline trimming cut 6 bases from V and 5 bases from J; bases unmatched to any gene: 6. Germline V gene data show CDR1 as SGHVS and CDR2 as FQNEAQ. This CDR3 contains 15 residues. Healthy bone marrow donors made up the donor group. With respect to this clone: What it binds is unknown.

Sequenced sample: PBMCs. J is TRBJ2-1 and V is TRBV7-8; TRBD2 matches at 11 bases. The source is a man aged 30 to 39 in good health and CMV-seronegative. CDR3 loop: CASRDRLAGNNEQFF. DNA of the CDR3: TGTGCCAGCAGAGATAGACTAGCGGGAAACAATGAGCAGTTCTTC.